A single sample gave rise to the 31 T cell receptor beta chains below, sequenced in a study of cytomegalovirus exposure and HLA in healthy donors. Primers: 60 Vbeta forward and 13 Jbeta reverse. Sequenced by immunoSEQ multiplex PCR; TCRdb stores in-frame clones only, minus some. Of tens of thousands of clones in the sample, about two thirds were seen once. Sample: PBMCs. Receptors were obtained from a woman aged 50 to 65 in good health and CMV-seropositive.

The V and J genes are TRBV5-1 and TRBJ2-7; the match to TRBD1 covers 7 bases. CDR3 size: 13 residues. Per the germline V gene, CDR1 is SGHRS and CDR2 is YFSETQ. J lost 5 bases, V lost 2 bases, and 4 bases had no gene match. The DNA of the CDR3 is TGCGCCAGCAGCTTAGACAGGGTCGACGAGCAGTACTTC. Translating it yields CASSLDRVDEQYF.

The V gene is TRBV23-1, the J gene TRBJ2-7; maybe TRBD1 (8 bases). TRBV23-1 is an ORF, and what it does is uncertain. The CDR3 loop spans 18 amino acids. V lost 2 bases and J lost 2, with 22 bases in between. The CDR3 nucleotides are TGCGCCAGCAGTCAAGGACAGGGAGGGACTCACCGTACCTACGAGCAGTACTTC. It translates to CASSQGQGGTHRTYEQYF.

The chain employs TRBV5-6 and TRBJ1-2; weak D call: TRBD1 (6 bases). CDR1 SGHDT and CDR2 YYEEEE come from the germline V gene. The CDR3 runs to 15 residues. Between the trimmed V and J ends, which lost 1 base and 2 bases, there was a span of 12 bases. The CDR3 reads CASSLFSGANYGYTF. The CDR3 DNA reads TGTGCCAGCAGCTTGTTTTCAGGGGCGAACTATGGCTACACCTTC.

The chain couples TRBV11-3 to TRBJ1-1; 11 bases fit TRBD1. Germline V CDR1 and CDR2: SGHNT, YENEEA. The V and J ends lost 3 bases and 5 bases, in that order; junction bases with no gene match: 17. This CDR3 spans 19 amino acids. This CDR3 reads CASSFLSRDRGKGKTEAFF. In nucleotides, the CDR3 is TGTGCCAGCAGCTTTCTAAGCCGGGACAGGGGGAAGGGTAAGACTGAAGCTTTCTTT.

In this sample, this clone turned up a few times. J is TRBJ1-4 and V is TRBV27; D is uncertain. The ends were cut back, 2 bases at V and 8 bases at J, with 15 bases in the middle. Germline lookup yields CDR1 MNHEY and CDR2 SMNVEV (reference sequence). The CDR3 spans 15 residues. CDR3 coding DNA: TGTGCCAGCAGTTTAGAGAGTGAACCCCCCGAAAAACTGTTTTTT. Translation: CASSLESEPPEKLFF.

This chain uses TRBV6-1 with TRBJ2-5; D not resolved. CDR3 length: 12 amino acids. V gave up 4 bases and J gave up 3 bases, with 6 bases separating them. Germline lookup yields CDR1 MNHNS and CDR2 SASEGT. The CDR3 nucleotides read TGTGCCAGCAGTGCACAAGAAGAGACCCAGTACTTC. Translating gives CASSAQEETQYF.

V is TRBV27 and J is TRBJ1-4, with D possibly being TRBD1 (6 bases). Trimming cost V 3 bases and J 2 bases, with 13 bases left between them. The CDR3 spans 16 residues. Germline values: CDR1 MNHEY, CDR2 SMNVEV (reference sequence). Written as DNA, the CDR3 is TGTGCCAGCAGTTTCGGCAGGGGTAGGACTAATGAAAAACTGTTTTTT. Its protein product is CASSFGRGRTNEKLFF.

V usage is TRBV19 and J usage is TRBJ2-5; 7 bases are shared with TRBD2. The CDR3 contains 15 residues. CDR1 is LNHDA and CDR2 is SQIVND in the germline V gene (reference sequence). V shed 5 bases, J shed 0 bases, and the junction held 6 bases outside the gene matches. CDR3 in DNA: TGTGCCAGTAGTCCCTGGCGGGAGCACCAAGAGACCCAGTACTTC. Its protein product is CASSPWREHQETQYF.

The chain has TRBV11-1 and TRBJ2-1, with TRBD2 matching 11 bases. Looked up from germline, CDR1 is SGHAT and CDR2 is FQDESV (reference sequence). Trimming removed 4 bases from V and 9 bases from J; junction bases left unmatched: 8. The CDR3 sequence is 15 residues long. The CDR3 protein is CASSYSPSGRIEQFF. The CDR3 nucleotides are TGTGCCAGCAGCTACAGCCCTAGCGGGAGGATTGAGCAGTTCTTC.

In its sample, this clone was seen a few times. The chain employs TRBV7-2 and TRBJ2-3; 10 nucleotides align to TRBD2. Germline assignment: CDR1 SGHTA and CDR2 FQGNSA. The CDR3 is 19 residues long. The V segment lost 4 bases and the J segment 5 bases; nucleotides outside the gene matches: 18. As DNA, the CDR3 is TGTGCCAGCAGCTCTAGGCCCCTGGATAGCGGGAGGTCCAGAGATACGCAGTATTTT. It yields the protein CASSSRPLDSGRSRDTQYF.

The table lists this clone with a count of one. This chain links TRBV9 with TRBJ1-6; weak D call: TRBD1 (5 bases). The V end was cut by 3 bases, the J end by 10 bases, with 20 bases between. Germline V gene lookup returns CDR1 SGDLS and CDR2 YYNGEE. This CDR3 contains 16 residues. CDR3 coding DNA: TGTGCCAGCAGCGGGAGGTCGGGGGGGGTTGCATCACCCCTCCACTTT. Translation gives CASSGRSGGVASPLHF. The full variable domain, rest sourced from reference TRBV9 and TRBJ1-6, is DSGVTQTPKHLITATGQRVTLRCSPRSGDLSVYWYQQSLDQGLQFLIQYYNGEERAKGNILERFSAQQFPDLHSELNLSSLELGDSALYFCASSGRSGGVASPLHFGNGTRLTVT.

The rearrangement links TRBV5-4 to TRBJ2-7, with TRBD2 matching over 8 bases. V was pared by 6 bases and J by 0 bases, with 11 bases of the junction left unmatched. The CDR3 loop spans 16 amino acids. Germline V gene data show CDR1 as SGHNT and CDR2 as YYREEE (reference sequence). The CDR3 is CASTRTGAGDSYEQYF. The CDR3 region has the DNA TGTGCCAGCACCAGAACGGGAGCGGGAGACTCCTACGAGCAGTACTTC.

This chain uses TRBV7-2 with TRBJ2-7, with D tentatively TRBD2 (7 bases). The length of the CDR3 is 15 residues. The V and J ends lost 0 bases and 4 bases respectively, with 13 bases between them. The germline V gene encodes CDR1 SGHTA and CDR2 FQGNSA. This chain's CDR3 is CASSLAGGGGYEQYF. CDR3 sequence (DNA): TGTGCCAGCAGCTTAGCGGGAGGGGGGGGGTACGAGCAGTACTTC.

This clone turned up a few times. This chain uses TRBV5-6 with TRBJ1-1, with D perhaps matching TRBD1 (6 bases). The germline gives CDR1 SGHDT, CDR2 YYEEEE. Trimming took 1 base from V and 5 from J, leaving 15 bases between them. The CDR3 length is 15 residues. CDR3 region: CASSLTGTLLTEAFF. As DNA, the CDR3 is TGTGCCAGCAGCTTGACCGGGACACTCTTAACTGAAGCTTTCTTT.

V usage is TRBV28 and J usage is TRBJ2-4, with TRBD1 matching 8 bases. CDR3 size: 20 residues. Germline CDR1 is MDHEN and CDR2 is SYDVKM. Trimming cost V 4 bases and J 0 bases; bases outside gene matches: 17. The DNA for the CDR3 is TGTGCCAGCAGTTCTGAATGGGACAGGCTCACGCACGTAGCCAAAAACATTCAGTACTTC. Amino acids: CASSSEWDRLTHVAKNIQYF. The full variable domain, rest sourced from reference TRBV28 and TRBJ2-4, is DVKVTQSSRYLVKRTGEKVFLECVQDMDHENMFWYRQDPGLGLRLIYFSYDVKMKEKGDIPEGYSVSREKKERFSLILESASTNQTSMYLCASSSEWDRLTHVAKNIQYFGAGTRLSVL.

This clone was recorded a few times. DNA of the CDR3: TGTGCCAGCAGCACCCCAGGTCGTCCCAGGGGGACCGGGGAGCTGTTTTTT. It translates to CASSTPGRPRGTGELFF. The chain uses TRBV11-2 and TRBJ2-2; TRBD1 aligns across 7 bases. The V segment lost 5 bases and the J segment 5 bases; nucleotides outside the gene matches: 14. Per germline, CDR1 SGHAT and CDR2 FQNNGV. The CDR3 runs 17 residues. The whole variable domain, filled in from reference TRBV11-2 and TRBJ2-2, reads EAGVAQSPRYKIIEKRQSVAFWCNPISGHATLYWYQQILGQGPKLLIQFQNNGVVDDSQLPKDRFSAERLKGVDSTLKIQPAKLEDSAVYLCASSTPGRPRGTGELFFGEGSRLTVL.

The chain links TRBV18 to TRBJ2-1; D remains ambiguous. Trimming took 3 bases from V and 5 from J, leaving 17 bases between them. Germline V lookup: CDR1 KGHSH, CDR2 LQKENI. The CDR3 loop spans 16 amino acids. The CDR3 loop is CASSPPLANTHNEQFF. CDR3 nucleotide sequence: TGTGCCAGCTCACCTCCTCTGGCCAATACCCACAATGAGCAGTTCTTC. The variable domain in full, with the rest retrieved from reference TRBV18 and TRBJ2-1, is NAGVMQNPRHLVRRRGQEARLRCSPMKGHSHVYWYRQLPEEGLKFMVYLQKENIIDESGMPKERFSAEFPKEGPSILRIQQVVRGDSAAYFCASSPPLANTHNEQFFGPGTRLTVL.

J is TRBJ2-3 and V is TRBV7-8; 8 nucleotides align to TRBD2. V gave up 5 bases and J gave up 2 bases; unmatched junction bases: 3. CDR1 and CDR2 (germline): SGHVS, FQNEAQ. The CDR3 has 14 residues. The CDR3 reads CASSRLANTDTQYF. The CDR3 region has the DNA TGTGCCAGCAGCAGACTAGCGAACACAGATACGCAGTATTTT.

In regard to this clone: Its ends do not fully match the called genes, so a read error is possible. The genes are TRBV6-9 and TRBJ2-7, with a weak D call TRBD2 (6 bases). This CDR3 comprises 15 residues. Germline V gene sequence: CDR1 MNHGY, CDR2 SVAAGI. CDR3 protein: CASSHSVARDCEQYF. The DNA of the CDR3 is TGTGCCAGCAGTCATTCTGTGGCCAGGGACTGCGAGCAGTACTTC.

This chain links TRBV7-3 with TRBJ2-3; tentatively, D is TRBD2 (5 bases). The V end was cut by 3 bases, the J end by 4 bases, with 5 bases between. The CDR3 loop spans 12 amino acids. The germline V gene has CDR1 SGHTA and CDR2 FQGTGA. The CDR3 region has the DNA TGTGCCAGCAGCTTGGACTCAGATACGCAGTATTTT. Protein product: CASSLDSDTQYF.

This clone has just a few counts. The V gene is TRBV5-6, the J gene TRBJ1-2; 7 bases map to TRBD1. Per germline, CDR1 SGHDT and CDR2 YYEEEE. V was clipped by 4 bases and J by 0 bases; unmatched bases: 6. The CDR3 runs 15 residues. CDR3 sequence reads: CASSPRQGTNYGYTF. CDR3 bases: TGTGCCAGCAGCCCAAGACAGGGAACTAACTATGGCTACACCTTC.

The V and J genes are TRBV15 and TRBJ1-5; D gene ambiguous. CDR1 is LNHNV, CDR2 YYDKDF, per germline (reference sequence). The CDR3 sequence is 14 residues long. Trimming took 1 base from V and 0 from J, leaving 4 bases between them. The CDR3 here is CATSRGSSNQPQHF. For the CDR3, the DNA is TGTGCCACCAGCAGAGGGAGTAGCAATCAGCCCCAGCATTTT.

This chain connects TRBV11-2 to TRBJ2-7; possible D gene TRBD2, 5 bases. Trimming pared 2 bases from V and 6 bases from J, leaving 17 bases between. CDR3 size: 15 residues. Germline assignment: CDR1 SGHAT and CDR2 FQNNGV. CDR3 sequence reads: CASSLTFREPFEQYF. The CDR3 DNA sequence: TGTGCCAGCAGCTTAACGTTTAGGGAGCCTTTCGAGCAGTACTTC. The full variable domain, with the rest looked up from reference TRBV11-2 and TRBJ2-7, is EAGVAQSPRYKIIEKRQSVAFWCNPISGHATLYWYQQILGQGPKLLIQFQNNGVVDDSQLPKDRFSAERLKGVDSTLKIQPAKLEDSAVYLCASSLTFREPFEQYFGPGTRLTVT.

V is TRBV18 and J is TRBJ2-5, with D hard to call. V was trimmed by 5 bases and J by 2 bases, leaving 9 bases between them. The germline CDR1 and CDR2 sequences are KGHSH and LQKENI. This CDR3 spans 13 amino acids. The CDR3 region is CASSGSRQETQYF. The CDR3 bases are TGTGCCAGCTCAGGATCCAGGCAAGAGACCCAGTACTTC. Variable domain in full (rest from reference TRBV18 and TRBJ2-5): NAGVMQNPRHLVRRRGQEARLRCSPMKGHSHVYWYRQLPEEGLKFMVYLQKENIIDESGMPKERFSAEFPKEGPSILRIQQVVRGDSAAYFCASSGSRQETQYFGPGTRLLVL.

The chain links TRBV11-2 to TRBJ2-7; D remains ambiguous. Germline CDR1 and CDR2: SGHAT and FQNNGV. The CDR3 runs 15 residues. Trimming took 0 bases from V and 4 from J, leaving 13 bases between them. CDR3 nucleotides: TGTGCCAGCAGCTTAGAGGGCTCTCCCCTTTACGAGCAGTACTTC. This gives the protein CASSLEGSPLYEQYF.

V gene TRBV28 combines with J gene TRBJ1-5, with D possibly TRBD1 on 6 matching bases. Germline loops: CDR1 MDHEN, CDR2 SYDVKM. The CDR3 runs 15 residues. V lost 4 bases and J 5 bases, leaving 15 bases between the germline ends. The CDR3 DNA reads as TGTGCCAGCAGTTGGTACAGGGATGGGGATCAGCCCCAGCATTTT. Translating gives CASSWYRDGDQPQHF. The full variable domain, rest sourced from reference TRBV28 and TRBJ1-5, is DVKVTQSSRYLVKRTGEKVFLECVQDMDHENMFWYRQDPGLGLRLIYFSYDVKMKEKGDIPEGYSVSREKKERFSLILESASTNQTSMYLCASSWYRDGDQPQHFGDGTRLSIL.

The V and J genes are TRBV28 and TRBJ2-5, with 8 bases that match TRBD1. V trimming: 8 bases; J trimming: 0 bases; junction bases outside the gene matches: 11. The CDR3 sequence is 16 residues long. Germline CDR1 MDHEN, CDR2 SYDVKM. DNA for the CDR3: TGTGCCAGCGCCTTACAGGGGGACAGAGACCAAGAGACCCAGTACTTC. It specifies CASALQGDRDQETQYF.

This clone was recorded a few times. The CDR3 nucleotides read TGCGCCAGCTCCAGGCAACTAGCGGGGCTGAAGGGCACAGATACGCAGTATTTT. It codes for CASSRQLAGLKGTDTQYF. This rearrangement joins TRBV4-1 to TRBJ2-3, with 10 bases fitting TRBD2. This CDR3 has 18 residues. The germline gives CDR1 MGHRA, CDR2 YSYEKL. Trimming at V came to 8 bases and at J to 1 base, leaving 15 bases not matched to a gene.

V and J are TRBV7-9 and TRBJ1-4; no definite D call. Germline loops: CDR1 SEHNR, CDR2 FQNEAQ (reference sequence). V was cut by 2 bases and J by 5 bases, with 12 bases left in between. The CDR3 loop spans 15 amino acids. CDR3 sequence (DNA): TGTGCCAGCAGCTTAAACGGAGCGTTCAATGAAAAACTGTTTTTT. Translated: CASSLNGAFNEKLFF.

This clone was seen a single time. The chain uses TRBV29-1 and TRBJ2-1; TRBD1 matches 8 bases. The CDR3 length is 14 residues. Trimming took 0 bases from V and 5 from J; bases not matched to a gene: 3. From germline, CDR1 is SQVTM and CDR2 ANQGSEA. This chain's CDR3 is CSVEDQDRDNEQFF. CDR3 DNA sequence: TGCAGCGTTGAAGACCAGGACAGGGACAATGAGCAGTTCTTC.

This clone occurred a few times. J is TRBJ2-5 and V is TRBV13; a possible D gene is TRBD2 (6 bases). CDR3 size: 13 residues. Per germline, CDR1 PRHDT and CDR2 FYEKMQ (reference sequence). Trimming cost V 4 bases and J 5 bases, with 11 bases left between them. This CDR3 reads CASSWRLGETQYF. The CDR3 DNA reads TGTGCCAGCAGCTGGCGACTAGGGGAGACCCAGTACTTC.